Below, one T cell receptor (beta chain) is given with its context. The data are from a study of identical twins. The CDR3 is 12 residues long. The V gene lost 5 bases and the J gene lost 9 bases, with 14 bases spanning the gap. Germline V gene lookup returns CDR1 SEHNR and CDR2 FQNEAQ (reference sequence). A universal primer site was created by template switching, with the cDNA bearing unique molecular identifiers. From the 5' RACE reads, TCRdb called clonotypes with MiXCR, one entry per CDR3 protein. The table records about 520,000 distinct CDR3 sequences, 20% to 25% of them present only once. These same records also appear under a second study, on T cells expressing NK-cell markers. That report notes: CD3+CD56+NKG2C+, CD3+CD56+NKG2C- and CD3+CD56-NKG2C+ T cells, once sorted, supplied the TCR beta repertoires. Among eight sequenced donors, seven carried HCMV seropositivity while one was seronegative. One observes that, in a handful of donors, these clonotypes were also the leading ones within the CD3+CD56-NKG2C+ fraction.

The sequenced sample was CD4+ T cells sorted from blood. The J gene is TRBJ2-7, the V gene TRBV7-9, with D maybe TRBD2 (5 bases). The receptor's source is a woman between 18 and 30 years old in good health. The CDR3 sequence: CASSVSPGRQYF. The CDR3 DNA sequence: TGTGCCAGCAGCGTCTCTCCGGGGAGGCAGTACTTC.